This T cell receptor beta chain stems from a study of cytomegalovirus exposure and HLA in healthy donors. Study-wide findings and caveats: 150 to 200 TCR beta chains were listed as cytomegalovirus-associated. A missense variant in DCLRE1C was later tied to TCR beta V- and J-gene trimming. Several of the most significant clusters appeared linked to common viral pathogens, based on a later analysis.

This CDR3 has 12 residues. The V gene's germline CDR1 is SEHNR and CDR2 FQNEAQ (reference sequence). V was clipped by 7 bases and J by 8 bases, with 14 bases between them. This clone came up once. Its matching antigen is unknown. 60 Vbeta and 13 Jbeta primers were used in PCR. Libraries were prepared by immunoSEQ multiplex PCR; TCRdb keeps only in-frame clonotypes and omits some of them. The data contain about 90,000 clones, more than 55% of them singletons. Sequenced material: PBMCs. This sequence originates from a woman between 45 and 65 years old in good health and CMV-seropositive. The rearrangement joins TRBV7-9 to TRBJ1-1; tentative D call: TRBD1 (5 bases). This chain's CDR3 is CASTLGTLEAFF. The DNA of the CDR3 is TGTGCCAGCACTCTTGGGACTCTGGAAGCTTTCTTT. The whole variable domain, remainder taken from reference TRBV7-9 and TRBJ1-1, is DTGVSQNPRHKITKRGQNVTFRCDPISEHNRLYWYRQTLGQGPEFLTYFQNEAQLEKSRLLSDRFSAERPKGSFSTLEIQRTEQGDSAMYLCASTLGTLEAFFGQGTRLTVV.